These 17 T cell receptor beta chains were all obtained from the same sample, sequenced in a study of T cell repertoires in aging, cancer and after chemotherapy (dated by TCRdb to the late 2010s). Genomic DNA extracted from peripheral blood, rather than sorted cells or RNA, was used as the source for amplification of TCR beta rearrangements. TCRdb records Illumina MiSeq as the sequencer. Using a mixed TRB-A/B primer pool, multiplex touch-down PCR amplified rearranged TRB sequences covering the V, D and J segments. TCRdb applied fastp at Q25 and MiXCR to the public reads, then kept only in-frame beta chains. Identical CDR3 proteins give one entry, which carries the most common genes and DNA. Here the sample has several thousand distinct CDR3 sequences; around 34% occur a single time. 13% of the sample goes to the ten largest clones. The sample consisted of blood. These receptors were taken from a human donor in good health. The donor label of this sample is uncertain.

The chain combines TRBV11-1 with TRBJ2-7; 7 bases align to TRBD1. The V gene's germline CDR1 is SGHAT and CDR2 FQDESV (reference sequence). This CDR3 comprises 15 residues. V lost 5 bases and J lost 2; bases outside the gene matches: 9. This CDR3 is CASSRVGTAAYEQYF. The CDR3 DNA is TGTGCCAGCAGCCGCGTGGGGACAGCAGCCTACGAGCAGTACTTC.

Only a few counts were recorded for this clonotype. The rearrangement uses TRBV7-6 and TRBJ2-1; 7 positions match TRBD2. CDR3 length equals 14 residues. Germline values: CDR1 SGHVS, CDR2 FNYEAQ. V lost 5 bases, J lost 5 bases, and 6 bases stayed unmatched. CDR3 in amino acids: CASSPRLADNEQFF. The CDR3 nucleotides read TGTGCCAGCAGCCCCCGACTAGCCGACAATGAGCAGTTCTTC.

J is TRBJ1-2 and V is TRBV18, with TRBD1 as a possible D gene (5 bases). CDR1 is KGHSH and CDR2 is LQKENI in the germline V gene. The CDR3 has 13 amino acids. V lost 2 bases to trimming and J lost 7 bases, with 11 bases between them. CDR3 coding DNA: TGTGCCAGCTCACCAGGGGGAGGGCTTGGCTACACCTTC. Protein: CASSPGGGLGYTF.

The chain has TRBV5-6 and TRBJ2-5; no clear D. V was shortened by 3 bases and J by 4 bases, with 4 bases between the two germline ends. Germline-derived CDR1 and CDR2 are SGHDT and YYEEEE. CDR3 length: 11 amino acids. This chain's CDR3 is CASSWGETQYF. The CDR3 nucleotides are TGTGCCAGCAGCTGGGGAGAGACCCAGTACTTC.

This clonotype has a handful of counts. The chain joins TRBV5-1 to TRBJ1-2; D uncertain. This CDR3 comprises 15 residues. Trimming took 4 bases from V and 4 from J, leaving 17 bases between them. Germline loops: CDR1 SGHRS, CDR2 YFSETQ. In DNA form, the CDR3 reads TGCGCCAGCAGCCCCGGCCCCCGAGGGAGCTATGGCTACACCTTC. This sequence encodes CASSPGPRGSYGYTF.

The genes are TRBV12-3 or TRBV12-4 and TRBJ2-7, with D tentatively TRBD1 or TRBD2 (5 bases each). The CDR3 contains 15 residues. V was pared by 6 bases and J by 1 base, with 16 bases between. In nucleotides, the CDR3 is TGTGCCAGCAGGATGGGACCGAACCCTTCCTACGAGCAGTACTTC. It specifies CASRMGPNPSYEQYF.

This clonotype appeared a single time. The J gene is TRBJ2-5, the V gene TRBV12-3 or TRBV12-4, with TRBD1 matching 10 bases. J lost 5 bases, V lost 3 bases, and 6 bases had no gene match. The CDR3 loop spans 15 amino acids. CDR3 region: CASSFGTGAVETQYF. The CDR3 DNA sequence: TGTGCCAGCAGTTTCGGGACAGGGGCCGTGGAGACCCAGTACTTC.

This clonotype was seen once. The V and J genes are TRBV6-6 and TRBJ2-3; 11 nucleotides match TRBD2. The CDR3 totals 15 residues. CDR1 and CDR2 (germline): MNHNY, SVGAGI (reference sequence). The V segment lost 4 bases and the J segment 8 bases; nucleotides outside the gene matches: 8. The CDR3 sequence: CASSLLAGAYGTQYF. CDR3 in DNA: TGTGCCAGCAGTTTACTAGCGGGGGCGTACGGTACGCAGTATTTT.

This clonotype has just one count. The CDR3 loop reads CSAPDKGGAPYGYTF. The CDR3 DNA is TGCAGTGCTCCCGATAAGGGCGGAGCACCCTATGGCTACACCTTC. The chain carries TRBV20-1 and TRBJ1-2; D is ambiguous. The CDR3 spans 15 residues. Deletions cut 5 bases from V and 4 bases from J, with 20 bases between. Germline V gives CDR1 DFQATT, CDR2 SNEGSKA (reference sequence).

This clonotype is medium-sized (0.01 to 0.1%) within its sample. V usage is TRBV6-5 and J usage is TRBJ2-1, with D hard to call. The V gene's germline CDR1 is MNHEY and CDR2 SVGAGI. V shed 5 bases and J shed 8 bases, with 13 bases lying between them. The CDR3 runs 13 residues. The CDR3 protein is CASSPTVIDEQFF. The CDR3, as DNA: TGTGCCAGCAGTCCTACCGTGATCGATGAGCAGTTCTTC.

The chain uses TRBV10-3 and TRBJ1-2, with D maybe TRBD1 (6 bases). There are 12 residues in the CDR3. From germline, CDR1 is ENHRY and CDR2 SYGVKD. V dropped 11 bases and J dropped 6 bases, with 16 bases sitting between them. CDR3 sequence (DNA): TGTGCCCTAAGGGGGGGGGCGGATGGCTACACCTTC. Translating gives CALRGGADGYTF.

This clonotype turned up a few times. V gene TRBV6-6 combines with J gene TRBJ2-2; either TRBD1 or TRBD2 may supply D (5 bases each). CDR1 and CDR2 (germline): MNHNY, SVGAGI (reference sequence). Trimming shortened V by 0 bases and J by 6 bases, and 8 bases separated the two germline ends. The CDR3 is 14 residues long. CDR3 protein: CASSYSGVPGELFF. The CDR3 nucleotides are TGTGCCAGCAGTTACTCGGGGGTCCCCGGGGAGCTGTTTTTT.

The V gene is TRBV27, the J gene TRBJ2-3; D is undetermined. The V and J ends lost 6 bases and 5 bases respectively, with 15 bases between them. The CDR3 loop spans 14 amino acids. CDR1 is MNHEY and CDR2 is SMNVEV in the germline V gene (reference sequence). CDR3 coding DNA: TGTGCCAGCAGCCCAACCCCATTCCTAGATACGCAGTATTTT. Residues: CASSPTPFLDTQYF.

Here the CDR3 reads CASSLGTALNPEAFF. In DNA form, the CDR3 reads TGCGCCAGCAGCTTGGGGACAGCCCTTAACCCTGAAGCTTTCTTT. The chain employs TRBV5-1 and TRBJ1-1, with D perhaps matching TRBD1 (6 bases). The CDR3 has 15 amino acids. Trimming stripped 0 bases from V and 6 bases from J, with 15 bases between. Germline CDR1 is SGHRS and CDR2 is YFSETQ.

This chain links TRBV12-3 or TRBV12-4 with TRBJ2-3; D unresolved. The V and J ends lost 5 bases and 3 bases respectively, with 15 bases between them. This CDR3 region has 15 residues. CDR3 sequence (DNA): TGTGCCAGCAGTCCCCTCCCGGGCGAGACAGATACGCAGTATTTT. Translated, it gives CASSPLPGETDTQYF.

The CDR3 region has the DNA TGTGCCAGCAGCTTGTTTTCGGATCAGCCCCAGCATTTT. It codes for CASSLFSDQPQHF. The chain employs TRBV5-4 and TRBJ1-5; D gene uncertain. This CDR3 contains 13 residues. The germline V and J ends were trimmed by 1 base and 5 bases, with 7 bases remaining between them. Germline V lookup: CDR1 SGHNT, CDR2 YYREEE (reference sequence). Looking up the rest from reference TRBV5-4 and TRBJ1-5 gives the full variable domain: ETGVTQSPTHLIKTRGQQVTLRCSSQSGHNTVSWYQQALGQGPQFIFQYYREEENGRGNFPPRFSGLQFPNYSSELNVNALELDDSALYLCASSLFSDQPQHFGDGTRLSIL.

This clonotype has more than one count but fewer than ten. The J gene is TRBJ2-7, the V gene TRBV6-5; a possible D gene is TRBD1 (5 bases). Trimming left V 6 bases short and J 2 bases short, with 14 bases between. CDR1 MNHEY and CDR2 SVGAGI come from the germline V gene. The CDR3 has 14 residues. The CDR3 DNA follows: TGTGCCAGCAGGAGCCCGGACAAAGCCTACGAGCAGTACTTC. As protein: CASRSPDKAYEQYF.